This T cell receptor (beta chain) was sequenced during a study of tumor-infiltrating lymphocytes in localized non-small cell lung cancer (dated by TCRdb to about 2021). Turning to the overall study: The cohort included patients whose samples were collected after neoadjuvant chemotherapy, as well as both smokers and never-smokers and several histologies. Each patient provided resected tumor tissue plus uninvolved lung tissue from the same patient, with the uninvolved lung tissue described as non-adjacent to the tumor. Flow cytometry, multiplex immunofluorescence, RNA-seq, exome sequencing and proteomics were applied to the same patients as TCR sequencing, which was one of several integrated assays. In total, the ICON cohort consisted of 150 surgical patients with localized non-small cell lung cancer who had their tumors resected. A total of more than 50 patients were part of the paired comparison of immunoSEQ T-cell fraction between tumor and uninvolved lung. Findings and caveats that apply to the study as a whole: In line with immunofluorescence CD3 counts, TCRbeta sequencing supported higher T cell infiltration in tumors compared with uninvolved lung tissue. Because different assays used different pieces of the same tissue, technical variation could not be distinguished from intratumor heterogeneity. Because assay coverage varied across patients depending on available tissue quantity, TCR sequencing was performed for only a subset of the cohort. The TCR-derived T-cell fraction showed no difference between the flow cytometry-defined immunotypes IM1 (good prognosis) and IM2 (poor prognosis).

TCR sequencing with the immunoSEQ assay provided the T-cell fraction in tumor and uninvolved lung tissue. In the source study's methods: In the survival analysis, patients were divided into a high T-cell fraction group (upper tertile) and a low T-cell fraction group (lower two tertiles), and the two groups were compared using a log-rank test. A signed-rank test was used to test paired tumor versus uninvolved lung differences in T-cell fraction. Drawn from immuneACCESS, this table holds only the in-frame rearrangements with V and J called that TCRdb kept. Clones are partly lost; checked studies trace under half to an unresolved V gene and leave the rest unexplained. Clonal size and the V and J genes are those of that table, whereas D and trimming came from the DNA. For this sample the table gives 10,000 to 15,000 clones, of which about 80% were detected only once. In total, the top ten clones hold around 17% of the sample.

Spanning cysteine to phenylalanine, the CDR3 consists of 16 amino acids. Only the CDR3 region is kept as DNA, spanning 48 bases read in frame from base 1. The V and J ends are trimmed by 2 bases and 5 bases, leaving 18 bases between them. CDR1 and CDR2 are drawn from the germline V gene: MNHNS, SASEGT. ICON enrollment began in April 2016, and the last patient was enrolled in late 2018. In a subcohort of 70 to 95 patients, fresh tumor and matched uninvolved tissue were collected for in-depth immune analyses, with TCR sequencing among those analyses. DNA isolated from bulk tissue, without cell sorting, was used for TCR sequencing. In regard to this clone: The antigen it recognizes is unknown. One base away there is no much larger clone; base qualities are not given.

Sequencing was done on a sample of uninvolved lung tissue not adjacent to the tumor. This sequence uses TRBV6-1 and TRBJ1-1; no D segment can be confidently identified. The TCR originated in a human donor with non-small cell lung cancer. The CDR3 protein is CASSESGSRAGTEAFF. The base sequence is TGTGCCAGCAGTGAATCCGGATCTCGCGCTGGGACTGAAGCTTTCTTT.